Listed below are T cell receptor beta chains from one sample, sequenced in a study of vaccination effects on CD4 cells after COVID-19. Some clones are missing from TCRdb's copy, which holds only in-frame ones; the method was immunoSEQ multiplex PCR. The repertoire consists of 70,000 or so clones, with approximately 77% occurring once and the leading ten covering roughly 2%. These TCRs' antigens remain unknown. The sequenced sample was CD4+ T cells from PBMCs cultured without peptide, obtained before COVID-19 vaccination. The receptor source for this set is a human donor who received a COVID-19 vaccine. Each CDR3 is given with its conserved first and last residue. Fields, in order: J gene, clone size, D gene, V gene, CDR3 protein, CDR3 DNA. The D gene is left open where the match is weak. Clone size is stated in some rows and not others, as once, few, many or a class when expanded.

TRBJ1-3	NA	TRBD1	TRBV6-5	CASSLKGQGGNTIYF	TGTGCCAGCTCCCTTAAAGGACAGGGGGGAAACACCATATATTTT
TRBJ2-3	NA	TRBD2	TRBV19	CASSIYKLAGGDTQYF	TGTGCCAGTAGTATATACAAACTAGCGGGGGGGGATACGCAGTATTTT
TRBJ1-4	NA	NA	TRBV5-1	CASSGAGRSTNEKLFF	TGCGCCAGCAGCGGGGCCGGGCGATCAACTAATGAAAAACTGTTTTTT
TRBJ2-4	NA	NA	TRBV18	CASSPVTENIQYF	TGTGCCAGCTCACCAGTGACAGAAAACATTCAGTACTTC
TRBJ1-2	NA	TRBD1	TRBV19	CASSQTGVYGYTF	TGTGCCAGTAGCCAGACAGGGGTCTATGGCTACACCTTC
TRBJ2-5	NA	TRBD1	TRBV9	CASSRVGGTGGRETQYF	TGTGCCAGCAGCCGAGTAGGTGGGACAGGGGGCAGGGAGACCCAGTACTTC
TRBJ1-1	NA	NA	TRBV7-2	CASSRQQNTEAFF	TGTGCCAGCAGCCGACAGCAGAACACTGAAGCTTTCTTT
TRBJ2-2	NA	TRBD1	TRBV3-1/TRBV3-2	CASSHGTGGTGELFF	TGTGCCAGCAGCCACGGGACAGGGGGAACCGGGGAGCTGTTTTTT
TRBJ1-1	NA	NA	TRBV5-1	CASSTNTNTEAFF	TGCGCCAGCAGCACCAACACGAACACTGAAGCTTTCTTT
TRBJ2-1	few	TRBD1	TRBV18	CASSPNLPGTVYNEQFF	TGTGCCAGCTCACCAAACCTCCCGGGGACAGTATACAATGAGCAGTTCTTC
TRBJ1-1	few	NA	TRBV7-2	CASSLDGYTEAFF	TGTGCCAGCAGCTTAGACGGGTACACTGAAGCTTTCTTT
TRBJ1-5	NA	TRBD1	TRBV4-2	CASSQDPGTGSNQPQHF	TGTGCCAGCAGCCAAGACCCAGGGACAGGGAGCAATCAGCCCCAGCATTTT
TRBJ2-5	NA	NA	TRBV7-8	CASSLIQGETQYF	TGTGCCAGCAGCTTAATCCAGGGAGAGACCCAGTACTTC
TRBJ2-1	few	TRBD2	TRBV19	CASRAAGGNYNEQFF	TGTGCCAGTAGGGCGGCCGGGGGGAACTACAATGAGCAGTTCTTC
TRBJ2-5	NA	NA	TRBV5-1	CASSLGSGAVGTQYF	TGCGCCAGCAGCTTGGGATCAGGGGCCGTGGGGACCCAGTACTTC
TRBJ2-3	NA	TRBD2	TRBV6-2/TRBV6-3	CASSSGTSGIDTQYF	TGTGCCAGCAGCAGCGGGACTAGCGGGATAGATACGCAGTATTTT
TRBJ2-1	NA	NA	TRBV11-2	CASSVTNEQFF	TGTGCCAGCAGCGTCACCAATGAGCAGTTCTTC
TRBJ2-2	NA	TRBD2	TRBV6-1	CASSEMVGGFGELFF	TGTGCCAGCAGTGAAATGGTGGGGGGGTTCGGGGAGCTGTTTTTT
TRBJ1-1	NA	NA	TRBV2	CASSPSTLWAEAFF	TGTGCCAGCAGCCCTAGTACTTTATGGGCTGAAGCTTTCTTT
TRBJ1-6	NA	NA	TRBV19	CASASAGLTPLHF	TGTGCCAGCGCCTCTGCCGGCCTAACACCCCTCCACTTT
TRBJ1-6	NA	NA	TRBV6-1	CASSEAGRYSYNSPLHF	TGTGCCAGCAGTGAAGCCGGCAGGTACTCCTATAATTCACCCCTCCACTTT
TRBJ2-1	NA	NA	TRBV3-1/TRBV3-2	CASSRQNNEQFF	TGTGCCAGCAGCCGACAGAACAATGAGCAGTTCTTC
TRBJ2-2	NA	NA	TRBV18	CASSPWLALNTGELFF	TGTGCCAGCTCACCTTGGTTGGCACTGAACACCGGGGAGCTGTTTTTT
TRBJ2-3	once	NA	TRBV6-5	CASRTGYSTDTQYF	TGTGCCAGCAGAACAGGGTATAGCACAGATACGCAGTATTTT
TRBJ2-5	NA	NA	TRBV7-3	CASSLMKRETQYF	TGTGCCAGCAGCTTAATGAAGCGGGAGACCCAGTACTTC
TRBJ1-5	few	NA	TRBV4-1	CASSQEPGWQPQHF	TGCGCCAGCAGCCAAGAGCCAGGGTGGCAGCCCCAGCATTTT
TRBJ1-1	NA	NA	TRBV2	CASSEGVENTEAFF	TGTGCCAGCAGTGAAGGTGTAGAGAACACTGAAGCTTTCTTT
TRBJ2-5	NA	NA	TRBV28	CASSFLRETQYF	TGTGCCAGCAGTTTTCTCCGGGAGACCCAGTACTTC
TRBJ1-2	NA	NA	TRBV10-1	CASSDRANYGYTF	TGCGCCAGCAGTGACAGGGCCAACTATGGCTACACCTTC
TRBJ2-1	NA	NA	TRBV6-4	CASSGQFNEQFF	TGTGCCAGCAGTGGACAGTTCAATGAGCAGTTCTTC
TRBJ1-4	NA	TRBD1	TRBV6-5	CASRIDRGEKLFF	TGTGCCAGCAGAATAGACAGGGGGGAAAAACTGTTTTTT
TRBJ1-1	NA	TRBD1	TRBV7-2	CASSDPGTGGGTEAFF	TGTGCCAGCAGTGATCCCGGGACAGGGGGCGGCACTGAAGCTTTCTTT
TRBJ1-1	NA	NA	TRBV7-2	CASSLTAGGYTEAFF	TGTGCCAGCAGCTTGACAGCGGGGGGCTACACTGAAGCTTTCTTT
TRBJ2-5	NA	NA	TRBV12-3/TRBV12-4	CASKGGGAETQYF	TGTGCCAGCAAGGGTGGCGGGGCTGAGACCCAGTACTTC
TRBJ1-4	few	NA	TRBV3-1/TRBV3-2	CASSQLAVVTNEKLFF	TGTGCCAGCAGCCAATTAGCGGTTGTAACTAATGAAAAACTGTTTTTT
TRBJ2-2	NA	NA	TRBV5-1	CASSLEAALTGELFF	TGCGCCAGCAGCTTGGAAGCGGCACTCACCGGGGAGCTGTTTTTT
TRBJ2-5	NA	TRBD1	TRBV7-9	CASSTRQGAGETQYF	TGTGCCAGCAGCACCAGACAGGGGGCGGGGGAGACCCAGTACTTC
TRBJ2-1	few	TRBD2	TRBV9	CASSVVPGLAADEQFF	TGTGCCAGCAGCGTAGTCCCGGGACTAGCGGCGGATGAGCAGTTCTTC
TRBJ2-1	NA	TRBD2	TRBV5-1	CASSYNLNLAGAYNEQFF	TGCGCCAGCAGCTATAACCTAAACCTAGCGGGGGCTTACAATGAGCAGTTCTTC